The 12 T cell receptor beta chains listed next were all sequenced from one sample in a study of beta chain features in type 1 diabetes. The study, taken as a whole, reports: All four CD4+ subsets of Type 1 diabetes patients contained TCRB CDR3s that were moderately but significantly shorter.

For these receptors, no antigen is known. The authors reverse transcribed all of the isolated RNA, so sequencing captured expressed TCRB transcripts. Clones were sequenced by immunoSEQ multiplex PCR, and TCRdb holds only the in-frame ones, with some missing. Here the sample spans 500,000 to 850,000 clones, 11% to 15% being singletons. The sample consisted of naive CD4+ T cells from blood. These receptors originate from a man between 18 and 29 years old with type 1 diabetes.

This sequence joins TRBV7-2 and TRBJ2-5; TRBD1 matches at 9 bases. Per germline, CDR1 SGHTA and CDR2 FQGNSA. V lost 4 bases to trimming and J lost 5 bases; unmatched junction nucleotides: 5. The CDR3 covers 14 residues. The CDR3 sequence: CASSSRTGVETQYF. CDR3 nucleotide sequence: TGTGCCAGCAGCTCCCGGACAGGGGTGGAGACCCAGTACTTC.

CDR3 sequence reads: CASSSLAVSTDTQYF. As DNA, the CDR3 is TGCGCCAGCAGCTCGCTAGCGGTCAGCACAGATACGCAGTATTTT. The chain carries TRBV5-1 and TRBJ2-3; 7 bases align to TRBD2. The CDR3 extends over 15 amino acids. Germline loops: CDR1 SGHRS, CDR2 YFSETQ. V shed 3 bases, J shed 0 bases, and the junction held 4 bases outside the gene matches.

This clone was detected only a few times. V gene TRBV7-9 combines with J gene TRBJ1-2; TRBD1 aligns across 8 bases. V lost 3 bases to trimming and J lost 7 bases; unmatched junction nucleotides: 7. This CDR3 has 14 residues. The germline CDR1 and CDR2 sequences are SEHNR and FQNEAQ (reference sequence). CDR3 coding DNA: TGTGCCAGCAGCTTCGGGACAGGACTATTTGGCTACACCTTC. Translated, it gives CASSFGTGLFGYTF.

The chain has TRBV5-1 and TRBJ2-4; perhaps TRBD2 as D (6 bases). Germline CDR1 SGHRS, CDR2 YFSETQ. V lost 3 bases to trimming and J lost 5 bases, with 18 bases between them. The length of the CDR3 is 16 residues. This chain's CDR3 is CASSYRAFGGENIQYF. Here the CDR3 DNA reads TGCGCCAGCAGCTACCGGGCCTTCGGAGGGGAAAACATTCAGTACTTC.

This clone was recorded a few times. The genes are TRBV2 and TRBJ2-3; D possibly uses TRBD1 or TRBD2 (5 bases each). Between the trimmed V and J ends, which lost 4 bases and 5 bases, there was a span of 10 bases. The germline CDR1 and CDR2 sequences are SNHLY and FYNNEI. CDR3 length: 13 residues. DNA of the CDR3: TGTGCCAGCAGTGGGGGGATCGGAGATACGCAGTATTTT. Amino acids: CASSGGIGDTQYF.

The CDR3 DNA is TGTGCCAGCAGCAATTCCGCGGGCTACGACTACACCTTC. This translates into CASSNSAGYDYTF. The chain joins TRBV6-5 to TRBJ1-2, with no clear D. Trimming cost V 6 bases and J 10 bases, with 18 bases left between them. This CDR3 has 13 amino acids. Germline CDR1 is MNHEY and CDR2 is SVGAGI.

This clone has a handful of counts. The chain has TRBV30 and TRBJ2-4; D unresolved. The CDR3 has 15 residues. V shed 1 base and J shed 1 base, with 11 bases lying between them. The germline CDR1 and CDR2 sequences are GTSNPN and SVGIG (reference sequence). The CDR3 is CAWSGKSTAKNIQYF. CDR3 bases: TGTGCCTGGAGTGGAAAGAGTACGGCCAAAAACATTCAGTACTTC.

The chain links TRBV18 to TRBJ2-7; 10 bases match TRBD1. J gave up 5 bases and V 3 bases, and 4 bases lay outside the gene matches. This CDR3 contains 14 residues. Germline V CDR1 and CDR2: KGHSH, LQKENI. CDR3 DNA: TGTGCCAGCTCACCCCTGGACAGGGGGAACGAGCAGTACTTC. Protein product: CASSPLDRGNEQYF.

This clone is a singleton in its sample. The rearrangement uses TRBV4-1 and TRBJ2-2; TRBD1 matches at 7 bases. CDR3 length: 15 amino acids. After removal of 3 bases from V and 4 bases from J, the junction contained 5 bases not matched to a gene. Per germline, CDR1 MGHRA and CDR2 YSYEKL. In DNA, the CDR3 is TGCGCCAGCAGCCAGCCACAGGGGACCACCGGGGAGCTGTTTTTT. It translates to CASSQPQGTTGELFF.

The V gene is TRBV7-9, the J gene TRBJ1-2; tentatively, D is TRBD1 (6 bases). CDR1 is SEHNR, CDR2 FQNEAQ, per germline (reference sequence). The CDR3 runs to 14 residues. The V and J ends lost 2 bases and 4 bases respectively, with 11 bases between them. The CDR3: CASSLLGRGYGYTF. In DNA form, the CDR3 reads TGTGCCAGCAGCTTATTAGGCAGGGGCTATGGCTACACCTTC.

This clone was detected a few times. V and J are TRBV4-1 and TRBJ1-5; the D gene is possibly TRBD1 (6 bases). Germline loops: CDR1 MGHRA, CDR2 YSYEKL. This CDR3 has 16 amino acids. Trimming took 0 bases from V and 5 from J, leaving 14 bases between them. The CDR3 here is CASSQDPSGEHQPQHF. Here the CDR3 DNA reads TGCGCCAGCAGCCAAGATCCGTCAGGGGAGCATCAGCCCCAGCATTTT.

The chain recombines TRBV6-1 with TRBJ1-1, with 9 nucleotides matching TRBD1. In germline, CDR1 is MNHNS, CDR2 SASEGT. Germline trimming cut 3 bases from V and 4 bases from J; bases unmatched to any gene: 0. CDR3 length: 13 residues. CDR3 residues: CASSEDRGTEAFF. Here the CDR3 DNA reads TGTGCCAGCAGTGAGGACAGGGGCACTGAAGCTTTCTTT.